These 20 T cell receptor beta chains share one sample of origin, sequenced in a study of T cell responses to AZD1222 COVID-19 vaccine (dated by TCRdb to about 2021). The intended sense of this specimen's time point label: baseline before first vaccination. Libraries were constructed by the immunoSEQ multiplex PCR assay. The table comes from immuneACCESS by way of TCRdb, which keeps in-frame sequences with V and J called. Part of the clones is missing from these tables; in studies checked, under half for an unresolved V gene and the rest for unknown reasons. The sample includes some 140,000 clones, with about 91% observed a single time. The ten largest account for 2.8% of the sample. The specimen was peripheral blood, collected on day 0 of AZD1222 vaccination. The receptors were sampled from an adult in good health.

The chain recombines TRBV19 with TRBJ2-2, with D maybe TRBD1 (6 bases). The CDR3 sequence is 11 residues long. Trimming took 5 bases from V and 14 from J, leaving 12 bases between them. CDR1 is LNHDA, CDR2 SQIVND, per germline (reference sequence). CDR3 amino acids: CASSPDRSLFF. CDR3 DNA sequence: TGTGCCAGTAGTCCCGACAGGTCCCTGTTTTTT.

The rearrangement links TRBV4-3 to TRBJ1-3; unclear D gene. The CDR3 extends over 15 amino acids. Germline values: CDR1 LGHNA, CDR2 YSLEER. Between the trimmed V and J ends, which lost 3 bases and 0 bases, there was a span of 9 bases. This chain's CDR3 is CASSQDGYSGNTIYF. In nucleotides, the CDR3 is TGCGCCAGCAGCCAGGACGGGTACTCTGGAAACACCATATATTTT.

The CDR3 bases are TGTGCCAGCAGCTTTGACCCTATGGGGACTGAAGCTTTCTTT. It is translated as CASSFDPMGTEAFF. The rearrangement uses TRBV5-5 and TRBJ1-1; D gene ambiguous. With 2 bases removed from V and 5 bases from J, the gap between germline ends came to 13 bases. This CDR3 has 14 residues. Germline assignment: CDR1 SGHKS and CDR2 YYEKEE (reference sequence).

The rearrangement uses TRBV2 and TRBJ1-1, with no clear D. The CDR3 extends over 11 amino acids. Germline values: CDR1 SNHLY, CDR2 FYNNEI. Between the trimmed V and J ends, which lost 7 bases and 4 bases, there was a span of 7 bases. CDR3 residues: CASIPGTEAFF. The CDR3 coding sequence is TGTGCCAGCATCCCGGGCACTGAAGCTTTCTTT.

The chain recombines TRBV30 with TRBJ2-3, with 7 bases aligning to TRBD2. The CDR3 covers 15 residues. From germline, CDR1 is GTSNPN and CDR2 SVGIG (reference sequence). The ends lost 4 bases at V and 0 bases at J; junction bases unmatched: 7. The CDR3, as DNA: TGTGCCTGGAATCAGCGGGATTCTAGCACAGATACGCAGTATTTT. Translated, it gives CAWNQRDSSTDTQYF.

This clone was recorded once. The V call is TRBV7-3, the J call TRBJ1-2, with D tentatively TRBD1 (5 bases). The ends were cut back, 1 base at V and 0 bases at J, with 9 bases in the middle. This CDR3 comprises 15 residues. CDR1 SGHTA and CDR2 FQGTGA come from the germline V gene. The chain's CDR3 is CASSLKAGTNYGYTF. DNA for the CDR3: TGTGCCAGCAGCTTAAAGGCAGGGACTAACTATGGCTACACCTTC. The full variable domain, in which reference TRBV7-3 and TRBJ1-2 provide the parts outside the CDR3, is GAGVSQTPSNKVTEKGKYVELRCDPISGHTALYWYRQSLGQGPEFLIYFQGTGAADDSGLPNDRFFAVRPEGSVSTLKIQRTERGDSAVYLCASSLKAGTNYGYTFGSGTRLTVV.

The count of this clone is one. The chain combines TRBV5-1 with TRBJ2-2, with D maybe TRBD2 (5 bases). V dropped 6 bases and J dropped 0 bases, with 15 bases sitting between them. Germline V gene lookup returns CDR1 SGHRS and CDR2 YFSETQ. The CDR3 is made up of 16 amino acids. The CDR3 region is CASTAQGRTNTGELFF. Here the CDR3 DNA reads TGCGCCAGCACCGCACAAGGGAGAACGAACACCGGGGAGCTGTTTTTT.

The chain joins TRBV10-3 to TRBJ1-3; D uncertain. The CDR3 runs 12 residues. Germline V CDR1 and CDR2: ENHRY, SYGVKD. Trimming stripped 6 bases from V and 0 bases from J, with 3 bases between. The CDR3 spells CAIRSSGNTIYF. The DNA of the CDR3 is TGTGCCATCAGATCCTCTGGAAACACCATATATTTT.

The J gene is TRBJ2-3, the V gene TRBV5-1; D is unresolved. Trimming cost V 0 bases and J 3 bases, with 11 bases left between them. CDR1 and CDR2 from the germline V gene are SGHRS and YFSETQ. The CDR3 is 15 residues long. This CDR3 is CASSLDDPRTDTQYF. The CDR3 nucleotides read TGCGCCAGCAGCTTGGACGACCCGAGGACAGATACGCAGTATTTT. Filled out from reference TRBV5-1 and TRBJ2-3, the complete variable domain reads KAGVTQTPRYLIKTRGQQVTLSCSPISGHRSVSWYQQTPGQGLQFLFEYFSETQRNKGNFPGRFSGRQFSNSRSEMNVSTLELGDSALYLCASSLDDPRTDTQYFGPGTRLTVL.

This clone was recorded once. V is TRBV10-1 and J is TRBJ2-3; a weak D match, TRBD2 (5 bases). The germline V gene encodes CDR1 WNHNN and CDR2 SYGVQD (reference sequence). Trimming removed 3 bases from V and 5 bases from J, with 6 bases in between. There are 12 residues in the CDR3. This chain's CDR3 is CASSEGGDTQYF. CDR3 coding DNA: TGCGCCAGCAGTGAAGGAGGAGATACGCAGTATTTT.

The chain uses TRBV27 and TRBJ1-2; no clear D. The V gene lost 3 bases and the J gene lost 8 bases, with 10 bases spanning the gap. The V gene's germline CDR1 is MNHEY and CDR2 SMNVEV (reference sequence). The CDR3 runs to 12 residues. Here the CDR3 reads CASSFGVSGYTF. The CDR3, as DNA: TGTGCCAGCAGTTTCGGGGTATCCGGCTACACCTTC.

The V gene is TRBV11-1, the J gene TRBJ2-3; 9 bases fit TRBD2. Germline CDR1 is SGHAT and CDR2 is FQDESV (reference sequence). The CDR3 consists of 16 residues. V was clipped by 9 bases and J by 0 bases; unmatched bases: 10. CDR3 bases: TGTGCCAGTTCTACGGGGCTAGCGGGGAGCACAGATACGCAGTATTTT. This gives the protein CASSTGLAGSTDTQYF.

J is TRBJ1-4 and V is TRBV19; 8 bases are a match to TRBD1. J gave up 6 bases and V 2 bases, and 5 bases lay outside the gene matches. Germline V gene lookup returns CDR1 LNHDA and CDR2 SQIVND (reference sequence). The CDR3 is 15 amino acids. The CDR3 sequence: CASSIQGAAYEKLFF. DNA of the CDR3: TGTGCCAGTAGTATACAGGGGGCTGCATATGAAAAACTGTTTTTT.

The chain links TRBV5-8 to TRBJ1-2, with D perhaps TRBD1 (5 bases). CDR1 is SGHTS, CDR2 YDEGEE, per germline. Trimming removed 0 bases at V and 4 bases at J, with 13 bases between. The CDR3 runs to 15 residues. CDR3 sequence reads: CASSLGGEVPYGYTF. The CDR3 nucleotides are TGTGCCAGCAGCTTGGGAGGGGAAGTCCCCTATGGCTACACCTTC.

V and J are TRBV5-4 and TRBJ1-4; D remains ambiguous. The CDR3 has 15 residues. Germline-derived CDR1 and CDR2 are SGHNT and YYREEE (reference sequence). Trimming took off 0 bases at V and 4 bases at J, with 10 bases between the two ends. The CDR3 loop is CASSLVPGDNEKLFF. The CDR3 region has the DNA TGTGCCAGCAGCTTGGTGCCGGGAGATAATGAAAAACTGTTTTTT.

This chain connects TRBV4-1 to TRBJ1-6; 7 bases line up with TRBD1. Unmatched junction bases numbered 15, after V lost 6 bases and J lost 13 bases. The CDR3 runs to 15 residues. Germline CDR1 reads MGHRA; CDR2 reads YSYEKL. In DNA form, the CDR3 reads TGCGCCAGCAGTCGTGGCGGACAGGTTGCTTCCCCCCTCCACTTT. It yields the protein CASSRGGQVASPLHF.

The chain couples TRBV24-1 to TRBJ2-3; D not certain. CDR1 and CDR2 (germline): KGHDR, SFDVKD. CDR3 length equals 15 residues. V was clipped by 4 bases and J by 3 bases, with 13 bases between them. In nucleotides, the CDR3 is TGTGCCACCAGTGACCTCACATGGAATACAGATACGCAGTATTTT. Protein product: CATSDLTWNTDTQYF.

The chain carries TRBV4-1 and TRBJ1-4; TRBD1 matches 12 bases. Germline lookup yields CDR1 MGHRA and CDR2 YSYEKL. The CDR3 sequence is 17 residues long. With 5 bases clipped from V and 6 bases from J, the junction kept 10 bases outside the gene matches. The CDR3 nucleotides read TGCGCCAGCAGCTGGGACAGGGGGCAAATCCAGGATGAAAAACTGTTTTTT. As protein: CASSWDRGQIQDEKLFF.

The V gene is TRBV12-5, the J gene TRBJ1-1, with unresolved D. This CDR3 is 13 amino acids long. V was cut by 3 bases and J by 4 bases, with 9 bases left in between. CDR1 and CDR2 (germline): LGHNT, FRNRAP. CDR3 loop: CASGLEEGTEAFF. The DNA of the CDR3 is TGTGCTAGTGGTTTAGAGGAGGGCACTGAAGCTTTCTTT.

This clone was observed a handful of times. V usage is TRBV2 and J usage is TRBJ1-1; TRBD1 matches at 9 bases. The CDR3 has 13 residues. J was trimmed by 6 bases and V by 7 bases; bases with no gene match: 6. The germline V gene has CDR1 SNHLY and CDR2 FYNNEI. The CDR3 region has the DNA TGTGCCAGCACTCTGCGACAGGGGGCTGAAGCTTTCTTT. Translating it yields CASTLRQGAEAFF.